This entry is about one T cell receptor (beta chain). TCRdb analysed the 5' RACE reads with MiXCR anew, one entry per CDR3 protein. The sample lists approximately 100,000 distinct CDR3 sequences, 17% occurring once. The sample is drawn from a study of T cells of healthy individuals. The V and J ends lost 3 bases and 11 bases respectively, with 20 bases between them. Germline V gives CDR1 KGHSH, CDR2 LQKENI. There are 14 residues in the CDR3. V usage is TRBV18 and J usage is TRBJ2-7; perhaps D is TRBD1 or TRBD2 (7 bases each). This receptor was obtained from a human donor in good health. The CDR3 region is CASSPQGGPGPEYF. In DNA form, the CDR3 reads TGTGCCAGCTCACCCCAGGGGGGGCCAGGGCCGGAGTACTTC.